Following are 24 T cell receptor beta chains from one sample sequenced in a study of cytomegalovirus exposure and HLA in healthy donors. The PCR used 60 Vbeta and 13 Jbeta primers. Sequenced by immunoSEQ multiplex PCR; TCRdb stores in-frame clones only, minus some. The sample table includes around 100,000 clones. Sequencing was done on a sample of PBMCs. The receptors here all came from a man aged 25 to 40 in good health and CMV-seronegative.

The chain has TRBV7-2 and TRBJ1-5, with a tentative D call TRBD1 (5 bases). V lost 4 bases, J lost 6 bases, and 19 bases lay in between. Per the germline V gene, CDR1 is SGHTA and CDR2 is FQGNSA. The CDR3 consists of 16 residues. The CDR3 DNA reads TGTGCCAGCAGCTGGGGGAGGGGCGGACACCTTCAGCCCCAGCATTTT. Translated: CASSWGRGGHLQPQHF.

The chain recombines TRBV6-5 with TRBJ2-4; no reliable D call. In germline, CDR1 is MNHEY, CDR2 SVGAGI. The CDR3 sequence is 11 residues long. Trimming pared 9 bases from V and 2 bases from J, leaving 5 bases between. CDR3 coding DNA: TGTGCCAGTGTCTCCAAAAACATTCAGTACTTC. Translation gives CASVSKNIQYF.

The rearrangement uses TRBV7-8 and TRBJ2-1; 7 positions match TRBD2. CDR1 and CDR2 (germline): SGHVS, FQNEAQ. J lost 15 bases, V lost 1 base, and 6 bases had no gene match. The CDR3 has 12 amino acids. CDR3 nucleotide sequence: TGTGCCAGCAGCTTAGTCGCGGGGAGGGCGTTCTTC. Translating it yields CASSLVAGRAFF. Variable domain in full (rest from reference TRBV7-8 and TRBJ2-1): GAGVSQSPRYKVAKRGQDVALRCDPISGHVSLFWYQQALGQGPEFLTYFQNEAQLDKSGLPSDRFFAERPEGSVSTLKIQRTQQEDSAVYLCASSLVAGRAFFGPGTRLTVL.

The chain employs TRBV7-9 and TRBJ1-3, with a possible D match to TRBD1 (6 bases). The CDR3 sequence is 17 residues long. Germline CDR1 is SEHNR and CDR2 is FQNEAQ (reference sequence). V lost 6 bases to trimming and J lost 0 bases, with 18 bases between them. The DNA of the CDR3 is TGTGCCAGCAGTCAAGGGGGGGTACTTAGCTCTGGAAACACCATATATTTT. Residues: CASSQGGVLSSGNTIYF.

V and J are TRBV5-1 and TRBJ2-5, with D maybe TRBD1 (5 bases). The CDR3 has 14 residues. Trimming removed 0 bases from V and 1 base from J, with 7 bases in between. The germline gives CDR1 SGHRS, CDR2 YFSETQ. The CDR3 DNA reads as TGCGCCAGCAGCTTGGTAGGGGCCCAAGAGACCCAGTACTTC. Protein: CASSLVGAQETQYF.

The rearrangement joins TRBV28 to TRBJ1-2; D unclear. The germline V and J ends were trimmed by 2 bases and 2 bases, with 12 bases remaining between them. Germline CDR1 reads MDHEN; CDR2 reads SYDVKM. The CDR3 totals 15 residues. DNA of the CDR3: TGTGCCAGCAGTTTACCACCTGACGGGAACTATGGCTACACCTTC. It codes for CASSLPPDGNYGYTF.

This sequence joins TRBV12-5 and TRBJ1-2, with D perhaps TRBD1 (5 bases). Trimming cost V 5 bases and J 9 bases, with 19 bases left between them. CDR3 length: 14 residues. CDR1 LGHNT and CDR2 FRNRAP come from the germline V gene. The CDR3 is CASGTSTGVSSYTF. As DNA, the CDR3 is TGTGCTAGTGGTACCTCGACGGGGGTTAGTAGCTACACCTTC.

The CDR3 DNA is TGTGCCAGCAGCCAAGTTTATGAGGGGGGGCGATTCCGCGAGCAGTACTTC. This encodes CASSQVYEGGRFREQYF. The genes are TRBV4-2 and TRBJ2-5; tentatively, D is TRBD2 (7 bases). The assigned J gene may be wrong: the sequence end matches TRBJ2-7 better. The CDR3 is made up of 17 amino acids. Germline assignment: CDR1 LGHNA and CDR2 YNFKEQ.

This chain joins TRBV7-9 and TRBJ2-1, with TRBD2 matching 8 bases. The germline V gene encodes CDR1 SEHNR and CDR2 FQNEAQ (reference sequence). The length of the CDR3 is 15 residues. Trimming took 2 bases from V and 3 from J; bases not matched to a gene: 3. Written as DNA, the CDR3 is TGTGCCAGCAGCTTAAGCGGGGGACTCTACAATGAGCAGTTCTTC. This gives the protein CASSLSGGLYNEQFF.

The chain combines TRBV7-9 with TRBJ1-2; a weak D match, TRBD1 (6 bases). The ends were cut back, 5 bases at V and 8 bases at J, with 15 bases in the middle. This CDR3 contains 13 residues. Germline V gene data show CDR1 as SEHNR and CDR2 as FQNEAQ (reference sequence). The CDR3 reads CASSQLAGGGYTF. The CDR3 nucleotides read TGTGCCAGCAGCCAACTCGCGGGGGGCGGCTACACCTTC. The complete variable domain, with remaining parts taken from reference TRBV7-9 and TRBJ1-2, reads DTGVSQNPRHKITKRGQNVTFRCDPISEHNRLYWYRQTLGQGPEFLTYFQNEAQLEKSRLLSDRFSAERPKGSFSTLEIQRTEQGDSAMYLCASSQLAGGGYTFGSGTRLTVV.

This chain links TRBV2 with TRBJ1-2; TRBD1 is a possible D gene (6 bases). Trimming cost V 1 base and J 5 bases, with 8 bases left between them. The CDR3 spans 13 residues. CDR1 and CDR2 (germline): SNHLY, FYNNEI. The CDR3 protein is CASSEEQGYGYTF. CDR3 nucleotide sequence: TGTGCCAGCAGTGAAGAACAGGGTTATGGCTACACCTTC.

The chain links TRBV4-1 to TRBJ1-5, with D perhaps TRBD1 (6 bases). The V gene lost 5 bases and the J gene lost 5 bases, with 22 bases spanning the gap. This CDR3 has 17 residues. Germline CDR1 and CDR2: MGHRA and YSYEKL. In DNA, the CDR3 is TGCGCCAGCAGCTCATTGCCAGGGCAGGACAGTGATCAGCCCCAGCATTTT. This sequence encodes CASSSLPGQDSDQPQHF.

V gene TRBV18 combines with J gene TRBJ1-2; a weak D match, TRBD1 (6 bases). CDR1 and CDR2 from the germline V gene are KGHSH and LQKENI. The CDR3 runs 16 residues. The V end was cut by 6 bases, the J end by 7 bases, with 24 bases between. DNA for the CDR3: TGTGCCAGCTCGCCCCCTGGTTCAGGGGTTAATGGTGGCTACACCTTC. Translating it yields CASSPPGSGVNGGYTF.

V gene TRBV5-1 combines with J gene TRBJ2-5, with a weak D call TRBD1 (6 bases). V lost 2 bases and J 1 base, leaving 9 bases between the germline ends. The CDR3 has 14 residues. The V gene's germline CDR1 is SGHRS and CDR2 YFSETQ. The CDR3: CASSFRDTQETQYF. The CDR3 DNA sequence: TGCGCCAGCAGCTTCCGGGACACCCAAGAGACCCAGTACTTC.

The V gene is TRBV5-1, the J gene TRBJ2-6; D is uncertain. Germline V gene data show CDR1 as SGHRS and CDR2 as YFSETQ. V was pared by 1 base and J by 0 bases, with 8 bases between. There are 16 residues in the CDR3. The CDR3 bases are TGCGCCAGCAGCTTGCGCCCCGGCTCTGGGGCCAACGTCCTGACTTTC. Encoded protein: CASSLRPGSGANVLTF. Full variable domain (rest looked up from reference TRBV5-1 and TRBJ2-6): KAGVTQTPRYLIKTRGQQVTLSCSPISGHRSVSWYQQTPGQGLQFLFEYFSETQRNKGNFPGRFSGRQFSNSRSEMNVSTLELGDSALYLCASSLRPGSGANVLTFGAGSRLTVL.

The CDR3 loop is CASTPGQAYEQYF. DNA of the CDR3: TGTGCCAGCACGCCCGGACAGGCGTACGAGCAGTACTTC. V is TRBV2 and J is TRBJ2-7; 7 nucleotides line up with TRBD1. The length of the CDR3 is 13 residues. In germline, CDR1 is SNHLY, CDR2 FYNNEI. The junction had 7 bases not matched to a gene; V was cut back by 7 bases and J by 4 bases.

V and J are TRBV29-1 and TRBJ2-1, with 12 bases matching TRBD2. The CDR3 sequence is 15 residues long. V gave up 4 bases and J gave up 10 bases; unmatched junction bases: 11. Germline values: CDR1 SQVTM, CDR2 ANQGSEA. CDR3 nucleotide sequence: TGCAGCGTTGTACCGGGACTAGCGGGTCCCGGGGAGCAGTTCTTC. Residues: CSVVPGLAGPGEQFF.

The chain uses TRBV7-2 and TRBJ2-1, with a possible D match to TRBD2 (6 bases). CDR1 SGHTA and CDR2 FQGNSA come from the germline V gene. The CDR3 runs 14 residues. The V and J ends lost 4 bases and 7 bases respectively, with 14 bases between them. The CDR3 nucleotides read TGTGCCAGCAGCTCCCCACGCGGAGGGAATGAGCAGTTCTTC. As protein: CASSSPRGGNEQFF.

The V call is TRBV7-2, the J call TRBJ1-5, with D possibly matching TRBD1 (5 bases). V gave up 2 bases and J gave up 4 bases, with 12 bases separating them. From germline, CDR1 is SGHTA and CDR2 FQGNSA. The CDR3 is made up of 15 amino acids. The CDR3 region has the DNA TGTGCCAGCAGCTTATTTTTGACAGCTAATCAGCCCCAGCATTTT. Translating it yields CASSLFLTANQPQHF. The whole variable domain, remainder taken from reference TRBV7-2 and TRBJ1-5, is GAGVSQSPSNKVTEKGKDVELRCDPISGHTALYWYRQSLGQGLEFLIYFQGNSAPDKSGLPSDRFSAERTGGSVSTLTIQRTQQEDSAVYLCASSLFLTANQPQHFGDGTRLSIL.

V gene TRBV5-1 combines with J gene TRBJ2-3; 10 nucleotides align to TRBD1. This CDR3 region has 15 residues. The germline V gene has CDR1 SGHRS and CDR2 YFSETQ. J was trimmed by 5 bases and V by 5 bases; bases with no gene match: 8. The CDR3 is CASSPRQGAIDTQYF. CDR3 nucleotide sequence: TGCGCCAGCAGTCCTCGACAGGGGGCAATAGATACGCAGTATTTT.

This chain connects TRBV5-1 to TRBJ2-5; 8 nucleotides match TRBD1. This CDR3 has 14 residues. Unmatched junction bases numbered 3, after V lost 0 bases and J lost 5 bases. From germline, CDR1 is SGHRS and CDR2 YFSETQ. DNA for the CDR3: TGCGCCAGCAGCTTGGGGACAGGGCGGGAGACCCAGTACTTC. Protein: CASSLGTGRETQYF.

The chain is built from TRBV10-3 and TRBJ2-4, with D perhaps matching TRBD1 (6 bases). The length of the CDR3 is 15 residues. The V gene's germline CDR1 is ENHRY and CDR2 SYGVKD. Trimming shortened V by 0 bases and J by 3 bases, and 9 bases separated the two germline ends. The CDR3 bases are TGTGCCATCAGTGAGTCGGGACAAGGCAAAAACATTCAGTACTTC. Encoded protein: CAISESGQGKNIQYF.

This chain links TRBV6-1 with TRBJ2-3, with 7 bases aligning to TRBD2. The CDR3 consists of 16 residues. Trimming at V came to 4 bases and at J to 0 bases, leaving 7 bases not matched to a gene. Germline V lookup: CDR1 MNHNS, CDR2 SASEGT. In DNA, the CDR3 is TGTGCCAGCAGTGCGAAGGTTAGCGGGAGCACAGATACGCAGTATTTT. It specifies CASSAKVSGSTDTQYF.

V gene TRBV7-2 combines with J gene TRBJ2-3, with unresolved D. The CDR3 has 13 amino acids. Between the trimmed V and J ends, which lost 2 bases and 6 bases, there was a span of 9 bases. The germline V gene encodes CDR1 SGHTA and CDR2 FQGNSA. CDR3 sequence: CASSLMVADTQYF. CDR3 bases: TGTGCCAGCAGCTTAATGGTGGCCGATACGCAGTATTTT.